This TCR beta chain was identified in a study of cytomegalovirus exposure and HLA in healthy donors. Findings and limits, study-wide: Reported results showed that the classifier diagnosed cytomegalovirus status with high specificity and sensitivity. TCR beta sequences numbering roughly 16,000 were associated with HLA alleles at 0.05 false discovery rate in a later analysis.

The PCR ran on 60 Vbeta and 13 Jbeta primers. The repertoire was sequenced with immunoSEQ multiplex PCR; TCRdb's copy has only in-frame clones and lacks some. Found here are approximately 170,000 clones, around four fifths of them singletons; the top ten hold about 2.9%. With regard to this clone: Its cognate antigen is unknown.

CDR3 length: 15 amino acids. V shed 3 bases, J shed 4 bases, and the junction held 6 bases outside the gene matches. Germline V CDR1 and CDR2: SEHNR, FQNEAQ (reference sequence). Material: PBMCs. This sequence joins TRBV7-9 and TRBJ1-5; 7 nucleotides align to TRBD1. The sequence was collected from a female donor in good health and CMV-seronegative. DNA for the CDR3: TGTGCCAGCAGCTTGTTTGCAGGGGGGAATCAGCCCCAGCATTTT. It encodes CASSLFAGGNQPQHF. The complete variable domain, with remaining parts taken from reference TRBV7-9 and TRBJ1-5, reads DTGVSQNPRHKITKRGQNVTFRCDPISEHNRLYWYRQTLGQGPEFLTYFQNEAQLEKSRLLSDRFSAERPKGSFSTLEIQRTEQGDSAMYLCASSLFAGGNQPQHFGDGTRLSIL.